Each of the 2 T cell receptor beta chains below was sequenced from the same sample in a study of cytomegalovirus exposure and HLA in healthy donors. Amplification used 60 Vbeta primers and 13 Jbeta primers. Profiling relied on immunoSEQ multiplex PCR, and the TCRdb table lists in-frame clones only, not all of them. Of around 150,000 clones detected, roughly 78% appear once; the ten largest clones hold 4.8%. The sequenced sample was PBMCs. These receptors originate from a man aged 25-40 years in good health.

The V gene is TRBV27, the J gene TRBJ2-1; 16 bases match TRBD2. CDR1 is MNHEY and CDR2 is SMNVEV in the germline V gene (reference sequence). This CDR3 is 18 amino acids long. The V and J ends lost 4 bases and 8 bases, in that order; junction bases with no gene match: 11. The CDR3 DNA follows: TGTGCCAGCAGTTCGGGACTAGCGGGAGGGCCCTCTGCGCATGAGCAGTTCTTC. Translating gives CASSSGLAGGPSAHEQFF.

The V gene is TRBV10-3, the J gene TRBJ2-3, with no clear D. Germline CDR1 ENHRY, CDR2 SYGVKD. The CDR3 runs to 13 residues. V gave up 5 bases and J gave up 0 bases, with 6 bases separating them. CDR3 in amino acids: CAISTSSTDTQYF. The CDR3 DNA follows: TGTGCCATCAGTACTTCTAGCACAGATACGCAGTATTTT.